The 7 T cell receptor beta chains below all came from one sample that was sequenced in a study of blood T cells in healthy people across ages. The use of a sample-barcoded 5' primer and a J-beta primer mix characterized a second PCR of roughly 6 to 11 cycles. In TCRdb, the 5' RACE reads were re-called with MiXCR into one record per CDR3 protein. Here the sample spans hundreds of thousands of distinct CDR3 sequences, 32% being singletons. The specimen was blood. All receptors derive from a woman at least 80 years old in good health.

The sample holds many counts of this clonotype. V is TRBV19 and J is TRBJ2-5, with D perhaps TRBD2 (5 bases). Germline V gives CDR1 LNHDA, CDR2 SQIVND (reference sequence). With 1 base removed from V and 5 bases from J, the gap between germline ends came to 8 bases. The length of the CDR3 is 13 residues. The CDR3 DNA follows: TGTGCCAGTAGTATAGGAGGGCTGGAGACCCAGTACTTC. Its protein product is CASSIGGLETQYF.

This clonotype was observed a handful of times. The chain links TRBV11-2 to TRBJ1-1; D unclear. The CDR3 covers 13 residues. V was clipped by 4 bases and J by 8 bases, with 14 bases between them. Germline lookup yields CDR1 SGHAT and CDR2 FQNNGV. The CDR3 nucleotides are TGTGCCAGCAGCTATGGCGGGAAATCGGAAGCTTTCTTT. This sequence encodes CASSYGGKSEAFF. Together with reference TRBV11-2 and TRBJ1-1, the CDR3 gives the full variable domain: EAGVAQSPRYKIIEKRQSVAFWCNPISGHATLYWYQQILGQGPKLLIQFQNNGVVDDSQLPKDRFSAERLKGVDSTLKIQPAKLEDSAVYLCASSYGGKSEAFFGQGTRLTVV.

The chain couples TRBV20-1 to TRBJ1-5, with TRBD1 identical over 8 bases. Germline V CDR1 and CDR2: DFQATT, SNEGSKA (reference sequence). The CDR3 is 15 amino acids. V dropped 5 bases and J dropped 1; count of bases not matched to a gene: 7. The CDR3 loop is CSAQGAVISNQPQHF. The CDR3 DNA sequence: TGCAGTGCTCAGGGGGCGGTTATAAGCAATCAGCCCCAGCATTTT.

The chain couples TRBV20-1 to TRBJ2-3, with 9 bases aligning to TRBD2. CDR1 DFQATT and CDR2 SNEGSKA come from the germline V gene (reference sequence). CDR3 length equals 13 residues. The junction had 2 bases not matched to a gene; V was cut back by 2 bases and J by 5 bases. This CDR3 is CSARISGRDTQYF. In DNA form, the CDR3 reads TGCAGTGCTAGAATTAGCGGGAGAGATACGCAGTATTTT.

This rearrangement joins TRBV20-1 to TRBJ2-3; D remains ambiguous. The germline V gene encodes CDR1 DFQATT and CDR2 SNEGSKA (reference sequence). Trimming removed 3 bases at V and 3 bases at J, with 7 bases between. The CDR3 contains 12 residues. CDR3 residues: CSARDGTDTQYF. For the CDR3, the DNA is TGCAGTGCTAGGGACGGAACAGATACGCAGTATTTT.

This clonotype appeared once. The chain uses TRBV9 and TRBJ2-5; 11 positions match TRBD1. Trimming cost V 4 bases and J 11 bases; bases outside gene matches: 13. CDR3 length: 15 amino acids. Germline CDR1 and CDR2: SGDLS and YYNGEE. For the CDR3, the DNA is TGTGCCAGCAGCCCTCGGACAGGGGGCTGGGATGAGCAGTACTTC. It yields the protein CASSPRTGGWDEQYF.

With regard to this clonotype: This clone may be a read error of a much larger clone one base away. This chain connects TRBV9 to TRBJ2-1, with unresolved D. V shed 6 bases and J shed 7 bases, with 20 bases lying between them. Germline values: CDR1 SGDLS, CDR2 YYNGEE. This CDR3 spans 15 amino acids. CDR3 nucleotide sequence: TGTGCCAGCAACGCAACAAACTCAGGCTTGAATGAGCAGTTCTTC. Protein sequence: CASNATNSGLNEQFF.